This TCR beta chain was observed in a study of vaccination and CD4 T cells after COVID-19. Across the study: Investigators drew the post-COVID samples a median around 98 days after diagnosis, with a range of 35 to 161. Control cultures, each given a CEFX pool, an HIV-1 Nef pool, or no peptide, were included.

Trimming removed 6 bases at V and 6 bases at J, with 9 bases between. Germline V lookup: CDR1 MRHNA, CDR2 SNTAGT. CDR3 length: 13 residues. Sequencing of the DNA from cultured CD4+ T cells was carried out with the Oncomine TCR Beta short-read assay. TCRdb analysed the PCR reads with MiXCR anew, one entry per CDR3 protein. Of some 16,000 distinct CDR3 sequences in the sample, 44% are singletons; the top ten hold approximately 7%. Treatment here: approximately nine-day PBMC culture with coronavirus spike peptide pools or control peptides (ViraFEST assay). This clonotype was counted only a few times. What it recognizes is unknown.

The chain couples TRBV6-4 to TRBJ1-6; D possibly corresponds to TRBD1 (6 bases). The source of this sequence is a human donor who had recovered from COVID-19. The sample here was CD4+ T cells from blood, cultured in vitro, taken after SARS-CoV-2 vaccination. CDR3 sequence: CASSDRSNSPLHF. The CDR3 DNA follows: TGTGCCAGCAGCGACAGGTCTAATTCACCCCTCCACTTT.